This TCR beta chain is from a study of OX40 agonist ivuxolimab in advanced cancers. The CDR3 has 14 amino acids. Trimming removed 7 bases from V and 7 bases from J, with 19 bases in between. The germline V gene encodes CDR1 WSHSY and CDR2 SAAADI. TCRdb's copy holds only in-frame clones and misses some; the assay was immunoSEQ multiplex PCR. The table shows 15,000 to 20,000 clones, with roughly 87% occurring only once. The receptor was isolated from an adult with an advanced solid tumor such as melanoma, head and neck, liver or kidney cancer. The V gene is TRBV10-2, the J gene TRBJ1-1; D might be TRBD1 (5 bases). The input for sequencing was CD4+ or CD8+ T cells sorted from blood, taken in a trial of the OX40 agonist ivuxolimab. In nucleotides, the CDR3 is TGCGCCAGCATCGCCGAGGACACGGGTCTTGAAGCTTTCTTT. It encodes CASIAEDTGLEAFF.